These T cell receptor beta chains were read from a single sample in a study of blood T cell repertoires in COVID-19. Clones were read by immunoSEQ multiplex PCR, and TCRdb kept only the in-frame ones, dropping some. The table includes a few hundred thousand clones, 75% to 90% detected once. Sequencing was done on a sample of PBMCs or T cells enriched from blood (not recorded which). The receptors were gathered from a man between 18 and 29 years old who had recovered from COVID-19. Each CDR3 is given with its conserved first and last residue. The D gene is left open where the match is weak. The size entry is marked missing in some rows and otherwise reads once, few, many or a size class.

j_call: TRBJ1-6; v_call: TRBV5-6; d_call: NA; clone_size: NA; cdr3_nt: TGTGCCAGCAGCTTGGTACAGGGACATAATTCACCCCTCCACTTT; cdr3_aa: CASSLVQGHNSPLHF
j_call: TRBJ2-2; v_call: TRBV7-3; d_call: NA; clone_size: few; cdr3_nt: TGTGCCAGCAGCCGGAACACCGGGGAGCTGTTTTTT; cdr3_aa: CASSRNTGELFF
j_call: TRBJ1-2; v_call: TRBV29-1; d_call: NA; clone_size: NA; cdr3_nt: TGCAGCGTTTTCGGGGGGAGTAACTATGGCTACACCTTC; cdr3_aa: CSVFGGSNYGYTF
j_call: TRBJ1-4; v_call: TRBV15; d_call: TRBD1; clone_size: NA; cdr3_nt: TGTGCCACCAGCGGTAGGGGGCTAGAGGAAAAACTGTTTTTT; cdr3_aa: CATSGRGLEEKLFF
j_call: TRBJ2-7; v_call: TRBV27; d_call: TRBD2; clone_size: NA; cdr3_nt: TGTGCCAGCAGTCTGCGGGGGGATCTTTTGAGGGAGCAGTACTTC; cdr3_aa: CASSLRGDLLREQYF
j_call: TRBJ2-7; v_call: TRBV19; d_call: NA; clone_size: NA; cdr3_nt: TGTGCCAGTTCCCGGGACACTGCCTACGAGCAGTACTTC; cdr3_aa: CASSRDTAYEQYF
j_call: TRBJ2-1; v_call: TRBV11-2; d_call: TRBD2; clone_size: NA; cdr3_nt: TGTGCCAGCAGCCTTAGCGGGAGTCCAGGGAATGAGCAGTTCTTC; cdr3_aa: CASSLSGSPGNEQFF
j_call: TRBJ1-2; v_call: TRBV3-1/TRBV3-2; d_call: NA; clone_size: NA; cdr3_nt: TGTGCCAGCAGCCAGCTCGCGACAGGATTTAACTATGGCTACACCTTC; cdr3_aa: CASSQLATGFNYGYTF
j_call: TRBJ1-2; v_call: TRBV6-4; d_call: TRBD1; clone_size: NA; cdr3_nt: TGTGCCAGCAGTCCACAGGGGCCGCGTAACTATAACTATGGCTACACCTTC; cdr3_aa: CASSPQGPRNYNYGYTF
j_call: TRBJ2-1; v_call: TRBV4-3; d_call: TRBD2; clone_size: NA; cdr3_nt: TGCGCCAGCAGCCAAGGGGGCGGGAGGGCCTTAAAGAATGAGCAGTTCTTC; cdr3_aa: CASSQGGGRALKNEQFF
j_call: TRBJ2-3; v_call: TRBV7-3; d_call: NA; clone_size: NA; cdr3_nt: TGTGCCAGCAGCTCAGCGACGGCCGATACGCAGTATTTT; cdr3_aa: CASSSATADTQYF
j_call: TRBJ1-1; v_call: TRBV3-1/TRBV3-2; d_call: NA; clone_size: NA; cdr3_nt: TGTGCCAGCAGCCAAGTACAGAGTGAAGCTTTCTTT; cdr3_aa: CASSQVQSEAFF
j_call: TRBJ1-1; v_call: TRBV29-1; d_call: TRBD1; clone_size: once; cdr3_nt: TGCAGCGTTCCGGGACAGGGGAACGGATGGACTGAAGCTTTCTTT; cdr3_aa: CSVPGQGNGWTEAFF